The rows below give T cell receptor beta chains drawn from one sample of a study of CD8 T cells in Susac syndrome. Via MiXCR, TCRdb re-called the immunoSEQ multiplex PCR reads, giving one row per CDR3 protein. Among about 160,000 distinct CDR3 sequences listed, approximately 94% were seen once. Specimen: CD4+ T cells from PBMCs. Receptors originate from a human donor with multiple sclerosis. CDR3s leave out the opening cysteine and the closing phenylalanine or tryptophan. The D gene is left open where the match is weak. Expanded clones get a size class; other rows say once, few or many, or leave the size out.

TRBJ2-1,.,.,TRBV14,ASSQDVGGEQF
TRBJ2-7,once,.,TRBV6-5,ASSYSGTEVSYEQY
TRBJ1-1,.,.,TRBV7-9,ASSPRLIHEAF
TRBJ2-2,.,.,TRBV29-1,SVAGPGELF
TRBJ2-7,.,.,TRBV29-1,SVESSSYEQY
TRBJ2-1,.,.,TRBV6-1,ASIFGISVNEQF
TRBJ1-5,.,TRBD1,TRBV19,ASSRTGYNQPQH
TRBJ1-1,.,.,TRBV5-1,ASSLIPYSNTEAF
TRBJ1-5,.,.,TRBV6-5,ASSLRPGGGQPQH
TRBJ2-1,.,TRBD1,TRBV7-9,ASGLKGAHEQF
TRBJ2-1,.,TRBD2,TRBV4-1,ASSQGLAGLSYNEQF
TRBJ1-2,.,TRBD1,TRBV5-6,ASSLTGEAYGYT
TRBJ1-6,.,.,TRBV27,ASSPQAPVNSPLH
TRBJ2-1,.,.,TRBV9,ASSPRMHGDEQF
TRBJ2-5,.,.,TRBV7-9,ASSFSDWYQETQY
TRBJ1-5,.,.,TRBV7-9,ASSSPGRTSQH
TRBJ2-7,.,TRBD2,TRBV7-2,ASSLAGTSSTYEQY
TRBJ1-5,.,.,TRBV19,ASSKGGDQPQH
TRBJ1-2,.,.,TRBV3-1,ASSQDAAIQYGYT
TRBJ2-7,.,TRBD2,TRBV2,ASSETAGGFEQY
TRBJ2-3,once,TRBD1,TRBV5-6,ASSLGQGTDTQC
TRBJ2-1,.,.,TRBV11-1,ASSLSASLPGDPLYNEQF
TRBJ2-2,.,.,TRBV27,ASRPWNTGELF
TRBJ2-5,once,TRBD2,TRBV20-1,SARDPGLADGETQY
TRBJ2-1,.,TRBD1,TRBV4-3,ASSQIDRAGEQF
TRBJ2-6,.,.,TRBV12-3/TRBV12-4,ASSYGSGANVLT
TRBJ1-6,once,.,TRBV2,ASSAVSPSPLH
TRBJ2-7,.,.,TRBV4-2,ASSQELASYEQY
TRBJ1-1,.,.,TRBV12-3/TRBV12-4,ASSAGTNTEAF
TRBJ2-7,.,.,TRBV30,AWSVSRSGEQY
TRBJ1-2,.,.,TRBV5-1,ASSGSTGSYGYT
TRBJ1-1,.,TRBD1,TRBV19,ASTWDRGISEAF
TRBJ2-6,.,.,TRBV7-9,ASSFGASGANVLT
TRBJ2-5,.,.,TRBV7-2,ASSRRNQETQY
TRBJ1-5,.,.,TRBV3-1,ASSQAVSNQPQH
TRBJ1-1,.,.,TRBV5-1,ASSLDRDNTEAF
TRBJ2-2,.,.,TRBV7-9,ASSHHYPFGPNTGELF
TRBJ2-5,.,.,TRBV13,ASSSKETQY
TRBJ2-1,.,TRBD1,TRBV5-1,ASSSDRGAYNEQF
TRBJ2-1,.,TRBD2,TRBV3-1,ASSQDLAGVNEQF
TRBJ2-3,.,.,TRBV10-3,AISESSAGTDTQY
TRBJ2-3,once,TRBD1,TRBV15,ATTSHGQGRFADTQY
TRBJ1-1,.,.,TRBV20-1,SAIGAGLRTEAF
TRBJ2-5,.,.,TRBV2,ASSDRQVQETQY
TRBJ2-7,.,TRBD1,TRBV7-7,ASSLRDRADEQY
TRBJ1-1,few,.,TRBV2,ASSDMGTEAF
TRBJ1-5,.,.,TRBV11-1,ASSPRPGVGQPQH
TRBJ1-1,once,.,TRBV5-1,ASSLAENLEAF
TRBJ1-1,.,TRBD1,TRBV12-3/TRBV12-4,ASSPGQGNTEAF
TRBJ2-3,once,.,TRBV15,ATSRDSQRGTDTQY
TRBJ2-7,once,.,TRBV13,ASSLTGSPLSSYEQY
TRBJ2-1,.,TRBD1,TRBV5-4,ASSSGTGPYEQF
TRBJ2-1,.,.,TRBV5-1,ASTPVGLAGGNEQF
TRBJ2-3,.,.,TRBV7-3,ASSRGADTQY